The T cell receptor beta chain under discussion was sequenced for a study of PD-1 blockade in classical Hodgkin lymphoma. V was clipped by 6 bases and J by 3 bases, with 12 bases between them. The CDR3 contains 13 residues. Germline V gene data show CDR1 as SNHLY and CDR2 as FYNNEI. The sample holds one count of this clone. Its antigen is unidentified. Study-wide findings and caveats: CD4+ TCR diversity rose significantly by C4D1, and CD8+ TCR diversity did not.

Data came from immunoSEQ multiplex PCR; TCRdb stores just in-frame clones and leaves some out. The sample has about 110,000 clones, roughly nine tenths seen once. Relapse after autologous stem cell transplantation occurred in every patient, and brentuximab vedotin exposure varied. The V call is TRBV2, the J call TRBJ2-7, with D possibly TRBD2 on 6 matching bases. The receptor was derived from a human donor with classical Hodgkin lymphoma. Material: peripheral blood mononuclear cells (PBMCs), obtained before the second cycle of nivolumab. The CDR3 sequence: CASRPTTSYEQYF. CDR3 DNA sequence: TGTGCCAGCAGGCCTACGACTAGCTACGAGCAGTACTTC.